This T cell receptor beta chain was sequenced during a study of graft-versus-host responses after intestinal transplantation. Study as a whole: Recipients had transplants, and these were multivisceral, liver-intestinal, or isolated intestinal.

Note on this clone: Its antigen is as yet unknown. The junction departs from germline at one end; a sequencing error may be responsible.

Study-wide results and limits: The authors found GvH clones in recipient marrow, some appearing first in ileum or blood. Allograft clonal ratios (graft-versus-host to host-versus-graft) were high in patients who had graft-donor T cell macrochimerism.

Sequencing used immunoSEQ multiplex PCR; TCRdb keeps in-frame clones, though not all of them. The repertoire consists of 65,000 to 85,000 clones, with around 86% occurring once and the leading ten covering around 8%. This CDR3 contains 14 residues. Germline CDR1 is SGHDT and CDR2 is YYEEEE. The sequence was collected from a human donor who was the organ donor for an intestinal transplant. The sample in question was unstimulated CD8+ T cells sorted from spleen or lymph node cells, obtained before transplant. This chain links TRBV5-6 with TRBJ2-5, with TRBD2 identical over 10 bases. CDR3 in DNA: TGTGCCAGTTACGAAGCGGGGGGGCGAGAGGCCCAGTACTTC. It is translated as CASYEAGGREAQYF.